This is a list of T cell receptor beta chains from one sample in a study of shared clonotypes between healthy human individuals. The assay was immunoSEQ multiplex PCR, and TCRdb's table has in-frame clones only and misses some. The repertoire consists of roughly 530,000 clones, with around 96% occurring once and the leading ten covering roughly 0.06%. Specimen: naive CD4+ T cells sorted from blood. All receptors derive from a woman in her 30s in good health. The CDR3 runs from the conserved cysteine through the conserved F or W. The D gene is left open where the match is weak.

>TRBD2|TRBV5-1|TRBJ2-2|16
CASSLLAGGNTGELFF
TGCGCCAGCAGCCTTCTAGCGGGAGGGAACACCGGGGAGCTGTTTTTT
>TRBD2|TRBV5-1|TRBJ2-5|17
CASSLARTSGLQETQYF
TGCGCCAGCAGCTTGGCCCGCACTAGCGGCCTCCAAGAGACCCAGTACTTC
>-|TRBV5-5|TRBJ2-7|15
CASSLPPGSDYEQYF
TGTGCCAGCAGCTTGCCGCCAGGGTCCGACTACGAGCAGTACTTC
>-|TRBV6-6|TRBJ2-7|14
CASSRTVQDYEQYF
TGTGCCAGCAGTCGGACAGTGCAGGACTACGAGCAGTACTTC
>TRBD2|TRBV4-1|TRBJ2-2|15
CASSQAGGNTGELFF
TGCGCCAGCAGCCAAGCGGGGGGGAACACCGGGGAGCTGTTTTTT
>-|TRBV28|TRBJ2-1|15
CASSFGGVGVDEQFF
TGTGCCAGCAGTTTCGGGGGAGTGGGGGTGGATGAGCAGTTCTTC
>TRBD2|TRBV2|TRBJ2-7|14
CATSGLAGGLEQYF
TGTGCCACCTCCGGGTTAGCGGGAGGGCTCGAGCAGTACTTC
>TRBD1|TRBV27|TRBJ2-5|14
CASSATGVVGTQYF
TGTGCCAGCAGTGCCACAGGGGTTGTAGGGACCCAGTACTTC
>TRBD2|TRBV7-3|TRBJ2-7|17
CASSPGGSGRSSYEQYF
TGTGCCAGCAGCCCCGGTGGTAGCGGGAGGTCGTCCTACGAGCAGTACTTC
>-|TRBV4-1|TRBJ1-1|11
CASSQRTEAFF
TGCGCCAGCAGCCAAAGGACGGAGGCTTTCTTT